This T cell receptor beta chain came from a study of CD8 T cells in ankylosing spondylitis. The table lists this clonotype with many counts. Its antigen is as yet unknown. The V gene's germline CDR1 is DFQATT and CDR2 SNEGSKA (reference sequence). The CDR3 has 16 amino acids. J lost 6 bases, V lost 3 bases, and 11 bases had no gene match. Study-wide results and caveats: Clones linked with disease were CD8+ and fairly uncommon in the peripheral blood. Prior literature has documented some motif variants in synovial fluid and blood from reactive arthritis. Reportedly, matched ankylosing spondylitis synovial fluid was significantly enriched for disease-linked clones. Ankylosing spondylitis blood appeared to be characterized by a TCR beta motif of 8 or 9 highly homologous variants.

5'-RACE, quantitative and with molecular barcodes, yielded the TCR beta libraries. A single record per CDR3 protein comes from TCRdb applying MiXCR to the 5' RACE reads. The sample lists around 440,000 distinct CDR3 sequences, 17% occurring once. The material sequenced was blood, either unsorted or a sorted T cell fraction (not recorded which). This chain connects TRBV20-1 to TRBJ2-1, with 10 bases that match TRBD2. The TCR originated in a male donor with ankylosing spondylitis. In DNA form, the CDR3 reads TGCAGTGCTAGGAGTGGGGGGGGACTAGCGAGCAATGAGCAGTTCTTC. Its translation: CSARSGGGLASNEQFF.